The entry below describes one T cell receptor beta chain. The same CDR3 can be traced to other DNA sequences in this sample. Clones were read by immunoSEQ multiplex PCR, and TCRdb kept only the in-frame ones, dropping some. The sample comprises some 1 million clones, 65% to 80% of which are singletons, and 1.2% to 1.5% rests with the top ten. This entry comes from a study of shared clonotypes between healthy human individuals. V was cut by 2 bases and J by 5 bases, with 1 base left in between. CDR1 MNHNY and CDR2 SVGAGI come from the germline V gene (reference sequence). The CDR3 sequence is 11 residues long.

The specimen was memory CD4+ T cells sorted from blood. Subset given: CD45RA-negative fraction. The chain uses TRBV6-6 and TRBJ1-5; no firm D call. The receptor was derived from a man aged 18 to 30 in good health. The CDR3 DNA sequence: TGTGCCAGCAGTTACGATCAGCCCCAGCATTTT. The encoded protein is CASSYDQPQHF.